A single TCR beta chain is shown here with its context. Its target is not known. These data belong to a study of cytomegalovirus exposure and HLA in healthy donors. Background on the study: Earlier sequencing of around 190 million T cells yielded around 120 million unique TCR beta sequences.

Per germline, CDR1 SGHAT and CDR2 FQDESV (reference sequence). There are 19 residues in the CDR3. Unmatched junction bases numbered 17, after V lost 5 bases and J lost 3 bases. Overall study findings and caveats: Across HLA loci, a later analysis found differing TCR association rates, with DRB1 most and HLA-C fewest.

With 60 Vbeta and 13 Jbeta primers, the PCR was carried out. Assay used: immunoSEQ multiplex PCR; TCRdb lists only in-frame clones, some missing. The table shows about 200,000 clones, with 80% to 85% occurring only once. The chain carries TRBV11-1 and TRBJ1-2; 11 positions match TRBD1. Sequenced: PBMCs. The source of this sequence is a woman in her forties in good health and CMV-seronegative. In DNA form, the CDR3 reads TGTGCCAGCAGCCACTACCTCGGGACAGGGGGAAATCGGGACTATGGCTACACCTTC. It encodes CASSHYLGTGGNRDYGYTF.